One sample yielded the 18 T cell receptor beta chains listed below, sequenced in a study of vaccination effects on CD4 cells after COVID-19. Their recognized antigens are unknown. ViraFEST used viral peptide pools to expand antigen-specific CD4+ T cells before sequencing. Following an approximately eleven-day culture, CD4+ T cells were purified. Having tested negative for nucleocapsid antibodies, the vaccine recipients showed no prior SARS-CoV-2 infection. TCRdb's table, derived via immunoSEQ multiplex PCR, lists solely in-frame clones and lacks some. This sample has over 25,000 clones, with 55% to 75% found just once. Sequenced material: CD4+ T cells from PBMCs cultured with SARS-CoV-2 spike peptides, taken before COVID-19 vaccination. All receptors come from a human donor who received a COVID-19 vaccine.

This chain links TRBV6-5 with TRBJ1-2; tentative D call: TRBD1 (6 bases). Germline CDR1 is MNHEY and CDR2 is SVGAGI. This CDR3 spans 13 amino acids. With 8 bases removed from V and 7 bases from J, the gap between germline ends came to 17 bases. The CDR3 bases are TGTGCCAGCGACGAACAGGGACGAGGTGGCTACACCTTC. It translates to CASDEQGRGGYTF.

The chain uses TRBV6-1 and TRBJ2-1; TRBD2 matches at 8 bases. The germline gives CDR1 MNHNS, CDR2 SASEGT. This CDR3 region has 14 residues. The trim removed 2 bases at V and 6 bases at J, leaving 3 bases unmatched. The CDR3 protein is CASSEQGTSNEQFF. The DNA of the CDR3 is TGTGCCAGCAGTGAACAGGGGACTAGCAATGAGCAGTTCTTC.

This chain joins TRBV10-2 and TRBJ2-7, with TRBD2 identical over 8 bases. The ends lost 4 bases at V and 4 bases at J; junction bases unmatched: 9. The CDR3 is 15 residues long. Germline loops: CDR1 WSHSY, CDR2 SAAADI. CDR3 sequence reads: CASSGPGLVAYEQYF. CDR3 in DNA: TGCGCCAGCAGTGGCCCGGGACTAGTCGCATACGAGCAGTACTTC.

This clone is medium-sized in the sample. The chain combines TRBV15 with TRBJ2-2; TRBD2 might be the D (5 bases). This CDR3 region has 14 residues. Germline V CDR1 and CDR2: LNHNV, YYDKDF (reference sequence). Deletions cut 5 bases from V and 5 bases from J, with 12 bases between. The CDR3 sequence is CATSPLAVTGELFF. The CDR3 DNA follows: TGTGCCACCAGCCCGCTAGCCGTAACCGGGGAGCTGTTTTTT.

This clone was detected a few times. This chain connects TRBV9 to TRBJ2-7, with TRBD1 matching 10 bases. Losses at the gene ends were 3 bases for V and 2 bases for J; bases not matched to a gene: 2. Germline values: CDR1 SGDLS, CDR2 YYNGEE. The CDR3 runs 14 residues. The CDR3 nucleotides read TGTGCCAGCAGCGAGGGGACAGGGGCCTACGAGCAGTACTTC. Its translation is CASSEGTGAYEQYF. Variable domain in full (rest from reference TRBV9 and TRBJ2-7): DSGVTQTPKHLITATGQRVTLRCSPRSGDLSVYWYQQSLDQGLQFLIQYYNGEERAKGNILERFSAQQFPDLHSELNLSSLELGDSALYFCASSEGTGAYEQYFGPGTRLTVT.

The chain links TRBV19 to TRBJ1-2; D is undetermined. There are 15 residues in the CDR3. Germline V gene sequence: CDR1 LNHDA, CDR2 SQIVND (reference sequence). Trimming took off 2 bases at V and 0 bases at J, with 10 bases between the two ends. As DNA, the CDR3 is TGTGCCAGTAGTATAACACAGATACCTAACTATGGCTACACCTTC. Its translation is CASSITQIPNYGYTF.

This clone was counted only a few times. V gene TRBV10-3 combines with J gene TRBJ1-3; 8 positions match TRBD1. In germline, CDR1 is ENHRY, CDR2 SYGVKD. The V segment lost 7 bases and the J segment 7 bases; nucleotides outside the gene matches: 15. The CDR3 length is 16 residues. The CDR3, as DNA: TGTGCCATCACCGGACAGGGACGGGCGGCCAGGAACACCATATATTTT. Amino acids: CAITGQGRAARNTIYF.

The table lists this clone with a few counts. The genes are TRBV7-8 and TRBJ2-7, with D maybe TRBD2 (6 bases). Trimming removed 5 bases at V and 7 bases at J, with 18 bases between. This CDR3 has 14 amino acids. Germline lookup yields CDR1 SGHVS and CDR2 FQNEAQ. The DNA for the CDR3 is TGTGCCAGCAGCAAGACTAGGTTCGCTGGTGAGCAGTACTTC. Its translation: CASSKTRFAGEQYF.

The chain uses TRBV14 and TRBJ2-5; 7 nucleotides match TRBD2. The V and J ends lost 3 bases and 0 bases, in that order; junction bases with no gene match: 4. The CDR3 length is 15 residues. Germline V lookup: CDR1 SGHDN, CDR2 FVKESK. This CDR3 reads CASSQQRGNQETQYF. In nucleotides, the CDR3 is TGTGCCAGCAGCCAGCAGCGGGGAAACCAAGAGACCCAGTACTTC.

The CDR3 DNA reads TGTGCCATCAGTGAGTCGACCCCGACTAGCGGGAGGGCCGGAGAGCAGTTCTTC. As protein: CAISESTPTSGRAGEQFF. V is TRBV10-3 and J is TRBJ2-1; 14 positions match TRBD2. CDR3 size: 18 residues. V lost 0 bases, J lost 10 bases, and 11 bases stayed unmatched. CDR1 is ENHRY, CDR2 SYGVKD, per germline.

This sequence joins TRBV28 and TRBJ1-6; D is unclear. CDR3 length: 12 residues. Germline assignment: CDR1 MDHEN and CDR2 SYDVKM. The germline V and J ends were trimmed by 6 bases and 7 bases, with 7 bases remaining between them. The CDR3 loop is CASRVVNSPLHF. DNA for the CDR3: TGTGCCAGCAGGGTTGTGAATTCACCCCTCCACTTT.

The V call is TRBV6-1, the J call TRBJ2-3, with D tentatively TRBD1 (5 bases). There are 16 residues in the CDR3. Germline assignment: CDR1 MNHNS and CDR2 SASEGT. V lost 2 bases and J lost 5, with 17 bases in between. The CDR3 DNA reads TGTGCCAGCAGTGAAAGGCGTCAGGGATTTGGAGATACGCAGTATTTT. This codes for CASSERRQGFGDTQYF.

This chain uses TRBV28 with TRBJ1-3, with D maybe TRBD1 (5 bases). The CDR3 consists of 16 residues. The germline V and J ends were trimmed by 8 bases and 0 bases, with 17 bases remaining between them. Per the germline V gene, CDR1 is MDHEN and CDR2 is SYDVKM. The CDR3 region has the DNA TGTGCCAGCGGATTAGGGAGACAGAGCTCTGGAAACACCATATATTTT. It codes for CASGLGRQSSGNTIYF.

A few counts support this clone. V usage is TRBV12-3 or TRBV12-4 and J usage is TRBJ1-2; TRBD1 might be the D (5 bases). The CDR3 covers 13 residues. The V end was cut by 6 bases, the J end by 8 bases, with 16 bases between. CDR3 nucleotide sequence: TGTGCCAGCAGCTTCGACAGAGCTGGGGGCTACACCTTC. It encodes CASSFDRAGGYTF.

This rearrangement joins TRBV11-3 to TRBJ1-1; TRBD1 matches 7 bases. CDR1 is SGHNT and CDR2 is YENEEA in the germline V gene. The CDR3 is made up of 13 amino acids. V dropped 5 bases and J dropped 2; count of bases not matched to a gene: 2. The CDR3: CASSGQVNTEAFF. The CDR3 DNA follows: TGTGCCAGCAGCGGACAGGTCAACACTGAAGCTTTCTTT.

The genes are TRBV6-6 and TRBJ2-5; TRBD2 aligns across 11 bases. Trimming removed 3 bases from V and 8 bases from J; junction bases left unmatched: 11. The CDR3 extends over 16 amino acids. In germline, CDR1 is MNHNY, CDR2 SVGAGI (reference sequence). DNA for the CDR3: TGTGCCAGCAGTTATGTACTAGCGGGGGTTCCTTTAACCCAGTACTTC. Its protein is CASSYVLAGVPLTQYF.

This clone has just one count. V usage is TRBV27 and J usage is TRBJ2-7; 13 bases line up with TRBD2. This CDR3 comprises 15 residues. J lost 4 bases, V lost 8 bases, and 8 bases had no gene match. Germline V lookup: CDR1 MNHEY, CDR2 SMNVEV (reference sequence). This chain's CDR3 is CASRRTSGSQYEQYF. CDR3 sequence (DNA): TGTGCCAGCCGCCGGACTAGCGGGAGCCAGTACGAGCAGTACTTC.

The chain couples TRBV7-2 to TRBJ2-1; 10 bases agree with TRBD1. The junction had 3 bases not matched to a gene; V was cut back by 4 bases and J by 3 bases. The CDR3 consists of 15 residues. The germline V gene has CDR1 SGHTA and CDR2 FQGNSA. The CDR3: CASSSGQGYYNEQFF. CDR3 nucleotides: TGTGCCAGCAGCTCGGGACAGGGGTACTACAATGAGCAGTTCTTC.